The 25 T cell receptor beta chains in this list originate from one sample, sequenced in a study of T cells after yellow fever vaccination. TCRdb reanalysed the 5' RACE reads using MiXCR and keeps one entry per CDR3 protein. Counted here are about 500,000 distinct CDR3 sequences, about a sixth occurring once; the ten biggest clones make up approximately 15%. The specimen was PBMCs, collected 5 days after the first yellow fever vaccination. The source is a man aged 18-30 years who received the YFV17D yellow fever vaccine.

The chain uses TRBV2 and TRBJ2-1; 10 nucleotides match TRBD1. The trim removed 6 bases at V and 2 bases at J, leaving 7 bases unmatched. The CDR3 totals 16 residues. The V gene's germline CDR1 is SNHLY and CDR2 FYNNEI. CDR3 in DNA: TGTGCCAGCAGCGGACCCGGACAGGGGGCCTACAATGAGCAGTTCTTC. Its translation: CASSGPGQGAYNEQFF.

The gene calls are TRBV7-9 and TRBJ1-6; 8 positions match TRBD1. CDR1 and CDR2 from the germline V gene are SEHNR and FQNEAQ (reference sequence). CDR3 length: 16 residues. With 7 bases clipped from V and 4 bases from J, the junction kept 9 bases outside the gene matches. CDR3 coding DNA: TGTGCCAGCACCATACAGGGGGAGTCGTATAATTCACCCCTCCACTTT. Amino acid sequence: CASTIQGESYNSPLHF.

The table lists this clonotype with a few counts. CDR3 in DNA: TGTGCCAGCAGCTTGGGAGGTTCAGGGATCTATAATTCACCCCTCCACTTT. Protein product: CASSLGGSGIYNSPLHF. The rearrangement links TRBV5-4 to TRBJ1-6; D is possibly TRBD1 (5 bases). CDR1 is SGHNT and CDR2 is YYREEE in the germline V gene (reference sequence). CDR3 size: 17 residues. Trimming pared 0 bases from V and 3 bases from J, leaving 13 bases between. The full variable domain, rest sourced from reference TRBV5-4 and TRBJ1-6, is ETGVTQSPTHLIKTRGQQVTLRCSSQSGHNTVSWYQQALGQGPQFIFQYYREEENGRGNFPPRFSGLQFPNYSSELNVNALELDDSALYLCASSLGGSGIYNSPLHFGNGTRLTVT.

This clonotype has only a few counts. The chain recombines TRBV5-1 with TRBJ2-3, with 13 positions matching TRBD2. CDR1 and CDR2 (germline): SGHRS, YFSETQ. The CDR3 extends over 14 amino acids. V trimming: 9 bases; J trimming: 2 bases; junction bases outside the gene matches: 3. CDR3 region: CATTSGGATDTQYF. The DNA for the CDR3 is TGCGCCACCACTAGCGGGGGGGCCACAGATACGCAGTATTTT.

The chain recombines TRBV5-6 with TRBJ2-7; D not certain. Trimming stripped 0 bases from V and 5 bases from J, with 6 bases between. Germline V gene data show CDR1 as SGHDT and CDR2 as YYEEEE. The CDR3 has 12 residues. The CDR3 is CASSLGTDEQYV. The CDR3 DNA sequence: TGTGCCAGCAGCTTGGGGACCGACGAGCAGTACGTC.

This clonotype was counted between two and nine times. The rearrangement joins TRBV4-2 to TRBJ2-5; D is uncertain. Germline assignment: CDR1 LGHNA and CDR2 YNFKEQ. The CDR3 has 14 residues. V lost 0 bases and J 3 bases, leaving 8 bases between the germline ends. This chain's CDR3 is CASSQDALKETQYF. The CDR3 bases are TGTGCCAGCAGCCAAGACGCTCTTAAAGAGACCCAGTACTTC.

This clonotype appeared a few times. The rearrangement joins TRBV11-1 to TRBJ2-1; 7 bases are shared with TRBD2. Germline V lookup: CDR1 SGHAT, CDR2 FQDESV (reference sequence). The CDR3 extends over 18 amino acids. Trimming at V came to 5 bases and at J to 3 bases, leaving 16 bases not matched to a gene. Here the CDR3 reads CASSPPWGGTKGYNEQFF. In DNA, the CDR3 is TGTGCCAGCAGCCCACCCTGGGGGGGTACTAAAGGCTACAATGAGCAGTTCTTC.

The chain employs TRBV12-3 or TRBV12-4 and TRBJ1-3; D is unclear. CDR3 length: 10 residues. Trimming took 8 bases from V and 7 from J, leaving 6 bases between them. CDR3 DNA sequence: TGTGCCAGCTCTTTCAACACCATATATTTT. As protein: CASSFNTIYF.

CDR3 nucleotide sequence: TGTGCCAGCAGTTTAGCGAGGGACCGTAATGAAAAACTGTTTTTT. Its protein is CASSLARDRNEKLFF. V usage is TRBV12-3 or TRBV12-4 and J usage is TRBJ1-4; the D gene is possibly TRBD1 (5 bases). The length of the CDR3 is 15 residues. Trimming pared 0 bases from V and 4 bases from J, leaving 9 bases between.

The CDR3 spells CASSADSLNTEAFF. DNA of the CDR3: TGTGCCAGCAGCGCGGACAGCCTGAACACTGAAGCTTTCTTT. J is TRBJ1-1 and V is TRBV5-4; perhaps TRBD1 as D (6 bases). The germline CDR1 and CDR2 sequences are SGHNT and YYREEE (reference sequence). The CDR3 is 14 amino acids. Trimming removed 4 bases from V and 0 bases from J, with 10 bases in between.

The chain links TRBV25-1 to TRBJ2-2; no firm D call. Germline loops: CDR1 MGHDK, CDR2 SYGVNS. V lost 5 bases and J lost 4, with 8 bases in between. The CDR3 has 13 residues. CDR3 residues: CASSPHGTGELFF. For the CDR3, the DNA is TGTGCCAGCAGTCCCCACGGCACCGGGGAGCTGTTTTTT.

This clonotype was seen more than once but under ten times. V gene TRBV27 combines with J gene TRBJ2-7; D possibly corresponds to TRBD2 (5 bases). CDR3 size: 14 residues. Trimming took 2 bases from V and 4 from J, leaving 12 bases between them. CDR1 is MNHEY, CDR2 SMNVEV, per germline (reference sequence). This chain's CDR3 is CASSLGGPPYEQYF. The CDR3 DNA sequence: TGTGCCAGCAGTTTAGGCGGGCCCCCTTACGAGCAGTACTTC.

The chain links TRBV27 to TRBJ1-4, with D perhaps matching TRBD1 (6 bases). This CDR3 region has 15 residues. CDR1 is MNHEY, CDR2 SMNVEV, per germline (reference sequence). Deletions cut 5 bases from V and 0 bases from J, with 10 bases between. CDR3: CASSRQVATNEKLFF. DNA for the CDR3: TGTGCCAGCAGTAGACAGGTCGCAACTAATGAAAAACTGTTTTTT.

This clonotype came up a few times. The chain employs TRBV6-1 and TRBJ1-1, with D tentatively TRBD1 (5 bases). Looked up from germline, CDR1 is MNHNS and CDR2 is SASEGT. CDR3 length: 14 residues. V lost 10 bases to trimming and J lost 1 base, with 16 bases between them. The CDR3: CATRRGDGNTEAFF. CDR3 sequence (DNA): TGTGCCACCAGGCGGGGCGACGGGAACACTGAAGCTTTCTTT.

This chain joins TRBV9 and TRBJ2-5; tentative D call: TRBD2 (5 bases). The V gene lost 0 bases and the J gene lost 0 bases, with 15 bases spanning the gap. This CDR3 has 17 amino acids. Germline-derived CDR1 and CDR2 are SGDLS and YYNGEE. In DNA, the CDR3 is TGTGCCAGCAGCGTAGAGGGCTACCGAGGGTACCAAGAGACCCAGTACTTC. Its translation: CASSVEGYRGYQETQYF.

This clonotype has a handful of counts. The V call is TRBV12-3 or TRBV12-4, the J call TRBJ1-5; 10 nucleotides line up with TRBD1. J was trimmed by 6 bases and V by 3 bases; bases with no gene match: 2. This CDR3 has 14 amino acids. In nucleotides, the CDR3 is TGTGCCAGCAGTTTGTGGGACAGGGGTCAGCCCCAGCATTTT. This translates into CASSLWDRGQPQHF.

The chain is built from TRBV7-6 and TRBJ2-2; D call uncertain. CDR1 and CDR2 (germline): SGHVS, FNYEAQ. The V gene lost 1 base and the J gene lost 5 bases, with 17 bases spanning the gap. This CDR3 is 17 amino acids long. The CDR3, as DNA: TGTGCCAGCAGCTTAGTTTTAGGTCTTCTTCGAACCGGGGAGCTGTTTTTT. Translating gives CASSLVLGLLRTGELFF.

This clonotype came up a few times. The gene calls are TRBV7-8 and TRBJ1-2; 8 positions agree with TRBD1. V shed 2 bases and J 0 bases; nucleotides not matched to a gene: 11. Germline V gene data show CDR1 as SGHVS and CDR2 as FQNEAQ. The CDR3 totals 18 residues. CDR3 bases: TGTGCCAGCAGCTTACTAGCCAGGGGGCGCGGGGCTAACTATGGCTACACCTTC. Its protein product is CASSLLARGRGANYGYTF.

V gene TRBV28 combines with J gene TRBJ2-1, with D uncertain. Germline assignment: CDR1 MDHEN and CDR2 SYDVKM. CDR3 size: 16 residues. The V and J ends lost 2 bases and 3 bases respectively, with 14 bases between them. The chain's CDR3 is CASSLGRVQYYNEQFF. The CDR3 nucleotides read TGTGCCAGCAGTTTAGGCCGCGTCCAGTACTACAATGAGCAGTTCTTC.

This clonotype was picked up a small number of times. This rearrangement joins TRBV6-1 to TRBJ1-6, with 9 bases lining up with TRBD1. CDR3 length: 15 amino acids. Germline V gene sequence: CDR1 MNHNS, CDR2 SASEGT. The ends lost 6 bases at V and 5 bases at J; junction bases unmatched: 5. The CDR3 coding sequence is TGTGCCAGCAGGGGACAGGGCTTCGATAATTCACCCCTCCACTTT. It codes for CASRGQGFDNSPLHF.

The chain carries TRBV6-5 and TRBJ1-6; tentative D call: TRBD1 (6 bases). The CDR3 spans 14 residues. Germline CDR1 MNHEY, CDR2 SVGAGI. With 2 bases removed from V and 14 bases from J, the gap between germline ends came to 16 bases. The CDR3 DNA sequence: TGTGCCAGCAGTTACGTGTGGGGGCCTAGGGCCCTCCACTTT. Protein sequence: CASSYVWGPRALHF.

This clonotype has only a few counts. This chain links TRBV12-3 or TRBV12-4 with TRBJ2-3; a weak D match, TRBD2 (5 bases). Trimming left V 3 bases short and J 3 bases short, with 16 bases between. CDR3 length equals 16 residues. CDR3 sequence (DNA): TGTGCCAGCAGTTTTCGCCGGGTAGGAGGAACAGATACGCAGTATTTT. Translation: CASSFRRVGGTDTQYF.

This clonotype was seen ten or more times. The chain carries TRBV7-3 and TRBJ1-1; no clear D gene. The germline V and J ends were trimmed by 4 bases and 2 bases, with 8 bases remaining between them. Germline values: CDR1 SGHTA, CDR2 FQGTGA. The CDR3 length is 13 residues. As DNA, the CDR3 is TGTGCCAGCAGCTCCCGCCCTAACACTGAAGCTTTCTTT. Its translation is CASSSRPNTEAFF.

This clonotype was seen a few times. The rearrangement links TRBV4-1 to TRBJ2-2; D is undetermined. Trimming removed 1 base at V and 8 bases at J, with 8 bases between. The germline gives CDR1 MGHRA, CDR2 YSYEKL. The CDR3 runs 13 residues. The CDR3 region has the DNA TGCGCCAGCAGCCAAGGGGCCTGGGGGGAGCTGTTTTTT. It encodes CASSQGAWGELFF.

This clonotype has just a few counts. V is TRBV19 and J is TRBJ1-1; D is possibly TRBD1 (6 bases). V shed 4 bases and J shed 3 bases, with 18 bases lying between them. Germline V gene lookup returns CDR1 LNHDA and CDR2 SQIVND (reference sequence). The CDR3 is 16 residues long. The chain's CDR3 is CASSTETYRGDTEAFF. DNA of the CDR3: TGTGCCAGTAGTACAGAGACGTATAGGGGGGACACTGAAGCTTTCTTT.